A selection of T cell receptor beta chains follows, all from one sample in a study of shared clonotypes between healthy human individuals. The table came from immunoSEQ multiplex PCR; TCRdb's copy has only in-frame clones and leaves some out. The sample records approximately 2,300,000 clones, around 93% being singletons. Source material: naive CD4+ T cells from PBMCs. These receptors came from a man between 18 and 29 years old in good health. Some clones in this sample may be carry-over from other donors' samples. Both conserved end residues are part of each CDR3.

CDR3 protein: CASSLPQGEDTQYF; V gene: TRBV28
CDR3 protein: CASDVAGGPLGVSGELFF; V gene: TRBV28
CDR3 protein: CASKEGGSKVEQFF; V gene: TRBV19
CDR3 protein: CASSLDQGGNQPQHF; V gene: TRBV11-2
CDR3 protein: CASSVAPGGETQYF; V gene: TRBV2
CDR3 protein: CASSLGQGGSNQPQHF; V gene: TRBV5-1
CDR3 protein: CASSLGRGGNEKLFF; V gene: TRBV7-3
CDR3 protein: CASRQAVNTGELFF; V gene: TRBV6-6
CDR3 protein: CASSSSGTPHNEQFF; V gene: TRBV7-3
CDR3 protein: CASSLSGSGANVLTF; V gene: TRBV5-1
CDR3 protein: CARGTRNTEAFF; V gene: TRBV30
CDR3 protein: CAISESLGLVGNEQFF; V gene: TRBV10-3
CDR3 protein: CASSVEMGPYEQYF; V gene: TRBV9
CDR3 protein: CASRRYTDTQYF; V gene: TRBV11-2
CDR3 protein: CASTPLTGPDTQYF; V gene: TRBV10-2
CDR3 protein: CASSVRTGELFF; V gene: TRBV10-1
CDR3 protein: CASRKPQVHEQYF; V gene: TRBV6-6
CDR3 protein: CASSLGTSGRGRNEQFF; V gene: TRBV11-3
CDR3 protein: CASSPGTSGNNEQFF; V gene: TRBV9
CDR3 protein: CASSPRGDTGELFF; V gene: TRBV11-2
CDR3 protein: CASSLLGNTGELFF; V gene: TRBV7-9
CDR3 protein: CASSPTHGANVLTF; V gene: TRBV6-5
CDR3 protein: CASSVGGTSSYEQYF; V gene: TRBV9
CDR3 protein: CASSFNRGGNQPQHF; V gene: TRBV7-2
CDR3 protein: CASSLGRPASYEQYF; V gene: TRBV7-2
CDR3 protein: CASRTFYTGAGYEQYF; V gene: TRBV27
CDR3 protein: CASSPGPARSGANVLTF; V gene: TRBV18
CDR3 protein: CASSFLPGKGADTQYF; V gene: TRBV5-1
CDR3 protein: CASSSQILMNTEAFF; V gene: TRBV6-5
CDR3 protein: CASSWDSYNEQFF; V gene: TRBV5-8
CDR3 protein: CASSRWRNSYEQYF; V gene: TRBV25-1
CDR3 protein: CASPLAGGSTGINEQFF; V gene: TRBV7-9
CDR3 protein: CASSSPTGGYQPQHF; V gene: TRBV28
CDR3 protein: CASSLQGANYEQYF; V gene: TRBV5-1
CDR3 protein: CAISDVAGGGEQFF; V gene: TRBV10-3
CDR3 protein: CASSLAGAHEQYF; V gene: TRBV28
CDR3 protein: CASSLRVGYSGNTIYF; V gene: TRBV13
CDR3 protein: CASSLGQGGGEQFF; V gene: TRBV5-1
CDR3 protein: CAWLLTGNGEQYF; V gene: TRBV30
CDR3 protein: CASCWAGSGRAGEQYF; V gene: TRBV28
CDR3 protein: CASSLVRNTEAFF; V gene: TRBV5-8
CDR3 protein: CASKAGGYNEQFF; V gene: TRBV2
CDR3 protein: CASSSGTGLGEQYF; V gene: TRBV5-6
CDR3 protein: CASSQDSTGDWGYTF; V gene: TRBV4-1
CDR3 protein: CASSQDAQTWSSYEQYF; V gene: TRBV4-1
CDR3 protein: CASSETGPKNTEAFF; V gene: TRBV28
CDR3 protein: CASRAQSRTGEQYF; V gene: TRBV6-1
CDR3 protein: CAISATGLLSQQYF; V gene: TRBV10-3
CDR3 protein: CSVAGQGGNTEAFF; V gene: TRBV29-1
CDR3 protein: CASSTPVTGNTIYF; V gene: TRBV5-6
CDR3 protein: CASSQEPLAGGPNEQYF; V gene: TRBV4-2
CDR3 protein: CASSLAPSYNEQFF; V gene: TRBV5-1
CDR3 protein: CASSLWTTITGELFF; V gene: TRBV5-8
CDR3 protein: CASSPNNEQFF; V gene: TRBV18
CDR3 protein: CASSFGTLNTGELFF; V gene: TRBV7-3